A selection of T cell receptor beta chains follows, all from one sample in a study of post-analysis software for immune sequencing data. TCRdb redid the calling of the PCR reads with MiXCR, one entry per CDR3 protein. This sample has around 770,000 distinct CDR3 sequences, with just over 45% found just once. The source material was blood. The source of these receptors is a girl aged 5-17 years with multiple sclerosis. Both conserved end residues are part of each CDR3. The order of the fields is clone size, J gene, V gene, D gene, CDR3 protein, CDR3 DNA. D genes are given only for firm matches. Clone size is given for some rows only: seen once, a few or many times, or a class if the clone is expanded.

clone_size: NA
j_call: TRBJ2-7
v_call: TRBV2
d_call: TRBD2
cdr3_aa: CASSEPPSSGNNYEQYF
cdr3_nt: TGTGCCAGCAGTGAACCCCCCTCTAGCGGGAATAACTACGAGCAGTACTTC

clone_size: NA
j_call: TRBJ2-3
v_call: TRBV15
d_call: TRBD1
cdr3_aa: CATSRAMPGQGGDTQYF
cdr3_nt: TGTGCCACCAGCCGCGCGATGCCGGGACAGGGAGGAGATACGCAGTATTTT

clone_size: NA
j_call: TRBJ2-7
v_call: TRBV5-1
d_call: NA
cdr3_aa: CASSTRTDYEQYF
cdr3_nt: TGCGCCAGCAGCACGCGGACAGACTACGAGCAGTACTTC

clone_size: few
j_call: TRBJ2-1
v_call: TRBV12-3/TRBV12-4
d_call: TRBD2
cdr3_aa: CASSPRIGTRYNEQFF
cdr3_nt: TGTGCCAGCAGTCCCCGTATAGGGACTAGATACAATGAGCAGTTCTTC

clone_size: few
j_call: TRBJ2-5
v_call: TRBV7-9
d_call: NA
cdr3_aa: CASSLVTGAEGEQYF
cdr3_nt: TGTGCCAGCAGCTTAGTAACCGGGGCTGAAGGGGAGCAGTACTTC

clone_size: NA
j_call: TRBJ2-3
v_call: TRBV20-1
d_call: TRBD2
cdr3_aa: CSALASGSTGDTQYF
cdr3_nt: TGCAGTGCTCTGGCTAGCGGGAGCACGGGAGATACGCAGTATTTT

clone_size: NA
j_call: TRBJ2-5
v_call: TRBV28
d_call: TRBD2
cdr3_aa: CASGRLAAPVFGQYF
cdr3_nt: TGTGCCAGCGGGAGACTAGCGGCCCCCGTGTTCGGGCAGTACTTC

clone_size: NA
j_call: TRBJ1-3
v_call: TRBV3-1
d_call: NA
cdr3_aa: CASSQADRPSGNTIYF
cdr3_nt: TGTGCCAGCAGCCAAGCAGACAGACCCTCTGGAAACACCATATATTTT

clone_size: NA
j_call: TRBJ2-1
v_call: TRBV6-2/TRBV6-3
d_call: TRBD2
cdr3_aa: CASSYIGGGNNEQFF
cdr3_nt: TGTGCCAGCAGTTACATCGGCGGGGGTAACAATGAGCAGTTCTTC

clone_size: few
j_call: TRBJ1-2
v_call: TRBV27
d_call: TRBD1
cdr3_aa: CASRPQGAVGYTF
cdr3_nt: TGTGCCAGCAGGCCACAGGGGGCAGTCGGCTACACCTTC

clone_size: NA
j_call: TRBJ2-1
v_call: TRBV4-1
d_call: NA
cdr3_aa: CAGSQPEGGIEQFF
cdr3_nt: TGCGCCGGCAGCCAACCTGAGGGGGGCATTGAGCAGTTCTTC

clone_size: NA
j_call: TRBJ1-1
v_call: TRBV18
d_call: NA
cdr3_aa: CASSPRHRARDTEAFF
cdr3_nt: TGTGCCAGCTCACCAAGGCATCGGGCGAGGGACACTGAAGCTTTCTTT

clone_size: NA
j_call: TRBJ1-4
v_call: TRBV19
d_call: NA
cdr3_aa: CASSMQEGGRREKLFF
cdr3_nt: TGTGCCAGTAGTATGCAGGAGGGTGGACGACGGGAAAAACTGTTTTTT

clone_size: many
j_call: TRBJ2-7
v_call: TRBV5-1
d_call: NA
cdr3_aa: CASSLDRAEQYF
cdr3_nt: TGCGCCAGCAGCTTGGACAGGGCCGAGCAGTACTTC

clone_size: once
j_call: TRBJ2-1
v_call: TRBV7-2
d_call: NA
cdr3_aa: CASSPSGGLVEQFF
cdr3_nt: TGTGCCAGCAGCCCTAGTGGGGGGTTGGTTGAGCAGTTCTTC

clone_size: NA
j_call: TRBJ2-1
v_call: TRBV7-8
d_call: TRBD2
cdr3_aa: CASSLWTSGRRNEQFF
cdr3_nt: TGTGCCAGCAGCCTTTGGACTAGCGGGAGAAGGAATGAGCAGTTCTTC

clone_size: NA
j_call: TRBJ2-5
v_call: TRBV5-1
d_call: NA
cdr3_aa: CASSPAAGVNEQYF
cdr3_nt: TGCGCCAGCAGCCCGGCGGCGGGCGTGAATGAGCAGTACTTC